The 32 T cell receptor beta chains listed next were all sequenced from one sample in a study of T-cell reconstitution after alpha-beta-depleted transplantation in children (dated by TCRdb to about 2016). The library was made by PCR. Sequenced using an Illumina HiSeq 2500. Molecular barcoding was employed in the preparation of TCR libraries, with unique molecular identifiers being used to normalize TCRbeta repertoire quantification. TCRdb trimmed public reads at Q25 via fastp, called clones via MiXCR and kept in-frame beta chains. When rows share a CDR3 protein, they turn into one entry using the most common DNA and genes. This sample has fewer than 700,000 distinct CDR3 sequences in its table, and under 15% of those were observed once. The ten most abundant clones make up over 2% of the sample. The treatment or condition tag for this specimen amounts to: allogeneic hematopoietic cell transplantation with graft depleted of TCRalphabeta T cells and CD19 B cells.

Sequences were derived from PBMCs, mostly from graft donor cells, sampled 360 days after TCRalphabeta/CD19-depleted stem cell transplant. The receptor source for this set is a male patient between 5 and 17 years old who had a stem cell transplant for acute myeloid leukemia, so the T cells may come from the graft donor.

This clonotype was seen a handful of times. This chain connects TRBV25-1 to TRBJ2-7; 9 nucleotides match TRBD2. Germline CDR1 is MGHDK and CDR2 is SYGVNS. The CDR3 has 14 residues. Trimming at V came to 4 bases and at J to 9 bases, leaving 10 bases not matched to a gene. CDR3 nucleotide sequence: TGTGCCAGCAGTGCGACTAGCGGACCTACGACGCAGTACTTC. Protein sequence: CASSATSGPTTQYF.

CDR3 sequence reads: CASSFGRGGSYEQYF. The CDR3 DNA reads as TGTGCCAGCAGTTTCGGCAGGGGTGGATCCTACGAGCAGTACTTC. The chain recombines TRBV28 with TRBJ2-7, with D possibly matching TRBD1 (6 bases). The CDR3 covers 15 residues. V dropped 3 bases and J dropped 1 base, with 13 bases sitting between them. The germline V gene has CDR1 MDHEN and CDR2 SYDVKM.

The chain combines TRBV6-1 with TRBJ1-5, with TRBD1 as a possible D gene (6 bases). CDR3 length equals 15 residues. Germline CDR1 is MNHNS and CDR2 is SASEGT. V dropped 9 bases and J dropped 2 bases, with 17 bases sitting between them. The DNA of the CDR3 is TGTGCCAGTTGTAGCGGGGCAGGGGGCAATCAGCCCCAGCATTTT. This encodes CASCSGAGGNQPQHF.

In this sample, this clonotype turned up many times. The rearrangement uses TRBV29-1 and TRBJ2-5; 7 bases are a match to TRBD2. Germline V gene lookup returns CDR1 SQVTM and CDR2 ANQGSEA. The V segment lost 4 bases and the J segment 2 bases; nucleotides outside the gene matches: 16. The CDR3 contains 17 residues. DNA of the CDR3: TGCAGCGTTGGATGGTCTAGCGGTCCTCGTGGGCAAGAGACCCAGTACTTC. This sequence encodes CSVGWSSGPRGQETQYF.

This clonotype was recorded at least ten times. The V gene is TRBV5-5, the J gene TRBJ1-3; D uncertain. Germline CDR1 reads SGHKS; CDR2 reads YYEKEE (reference sequence). This CDR3 is built from 15 residues. Trimming left V 0 bases short and J 0 bases short, with 7 bases between. The CDR3 coding sequence is TGTGCCAGCAGCTTGGGACTAGTCTCTGGAAACACCATATATTTT. This gives the protein CASSLGLVSGNTIYF.

This clonotype was recorded at least ten times. The chain carries TRBV4-1 and TRBJ2-3; D is undetermined. The germline CDR1 and CDR2 sequences are MGHRA and YSYEKL. V lost 1 base and J 7 bases, leaving 3 bases between the germline ends. This CDR3 spans 11 amino acids. The DNA of the CDR3 is TGCGCCAGCAGCCAAGTAAATACGCAGTATTTT. Its translation is CASSQVNTQYF.

The chain employs TRBV6-5 and TRBJ2-1, with a possible D match to TRBD1 (6 bases). Germline V lookup: CDR1 MNHEY, CDR2 SVGAGI. V lost 3 bases to trimming and J lost 8 bases, with 20 bases between them. The CDR3 sequence is 16 residues long. CDR3 in amino acids: CASSYSGGSGLDEQFF. In nucleotides, the CDR3 is TGTGCCAGCAGTTATTCTGGGGGCTCTGGACTGGATGAGCAGTTCTTC.

This clonotype was seen more than once but under ten times. This chain uses TRBV28 with TRBJ2-7, with 7 bases identical to TRBD1. Germline trimming cut 4 bases from V and 0 bases from J; bases unmatched to any gene: 6. Germline CDR1 MDHEN, CDR2 SYDVKM. The CDR3 spans 15 residues. The CDR3 nucleotides read TGTGCCAGCAGTTCGACAGGGTCAAGCTCCTACGAGCAGTACTTC. It specifies CASSSTGSSSYEQYF.

This clonotype was counted only a few times. The chain links TRBV28 to TRBJ2-7; TRBD1 matches 7 bases. Germline-derived CDR1 and CDR2 are MDHEN and SYDVKM. Germline trimming cut 3 bases from V and 0 bases from J; bases unmatched to any gene: 5. CDR3 length equals 15 residues. The CDR3 DNA is TGTGCCAGCAGTTTTTGGGACAGTTACTCCTACGAGCAGTACTTC. It is translated as CASSFWDSYSYEQYF.

In this sample, this clonotype turned up a few times. This chain joins TRBV28 and TRBJ1-1, with 8 nucleotides matching TRBD1. From germline, CDR1 is MDHEN and CDR2 SYDVKM. The ends lost 0 bases at V and 2 bases at J; junction bases unmatched: 2. This CDR3 comprises 15 residues. CDR3 amino acids: CASSLWDRENTEAFF. Here the CDR3 DNA reads TGTGCCAGCAGTTTATGGGACAGGGAAAACACTGAAGCTTTCTTT.

The sample holds many counts of this clonotype. The chain links TRBV5-8 to TRBJ2-5; D not certain. The length of the CDR3 is 14 residues. The V gene's germline CDR1 is SGHTS and CDR2 YDEGEE. The ends were cut back, 0 bases at V and 1 base at J, with 7 bases in the middle. The CDR3 coding sequence is TGTGCCAGCAGCTTGGGGGTTTTCCAAGAGACCCAGTACTTC. Translating gives CASSLGVFQETQYF.

V usage is TRBV7-9 and J usage is TRBJ2-1; D may be TRBD2 (5 bases). Germline CDR1 reads SEHNR; CDR2 reads FQNEAQ (reference sequence). Deletions cut 8 bases from V and 10 bases from J, with 15 bases between. This CDR3 contains 12 residues. The DNA for the CDR3 is TGTGCCAGCCTAGCTCCCTTCGGGGAGCAGTTCTTC. It specifies CASLAPFGEQFF.

The chain has TRBV12-3 or TRBV12-4 and TRBJ1-5; no clear D. V was clipped by 3 bases and J by 0 bases, with 6 bases between them. The CDR3 sequence is 14 residues long. CDR3 protein: CASSLTTSNQPQHF. In nucleotides, the CDR3 is TGTGCCAGCAGTTTGACCACTAGCAATCAGCCCCAGCATTTT.

Only a few counts were recorded for this clonotype. The chain recombines TRBV20-1 with TRBJ2-7; TRBD2 matches at 13 bases. The germline V gene has CDR1 DFQATT and CDR2 SNEGSKA (reference sequence). The CDR3 consists of 15 residues. The V gene end was trimmed by 1 base and the J gene end by 3 bases; junction bases not matched to a gene: 3. In DNA, the CDR3 is TGCAGTGCTAGAGGAACTAGCGGGAGGGTCTACGAGCAGTACTTC. It translates to CSARGTSGRVYEQYF.

The table lists this clonotype with a few counts. This chain joins TRBV7-2 and TRBJ2-3; TRBD2 is a possible D gene (5 bases). Germline CDR1 reads SGHTA; CDR2 reads FQGNSA. The CDR3 runs 15 residues. Trimming took off 4 bases at V and 0 bases at J, with 11 bases between the two ends. CDR3: CASSSERSSTDTQYF. Here the CDR3 DNA reads TGTGCCAGCAGCTCGGAGCGGTCTAGCACAGATACGCAGTATTTT.

This clonotype was picked up a small number of times. The V gene is TRBV18, the J gene TRBJ1-6; D might be TRBD1 (6 bases). This CDR3 has 15 residues. Germline V lookup: CDR1 KGHSH, CDR2 LQKENI. With 5 bases removed from V and 7 bases from J, the gap between germline ends came to 15 bases. CDR3 sequence reads: CASSTGKIFNSPLHF. CDR3 nucleotides: TGTGCCAGCTCAACAGGGAAAATTTTCAATTCACCCCTCCACTTT.

This clonotype was found a few times. V gene TRBV12-3 or TRBV12-4 combines with J gene TRBJ2-3, with a possible D match to TRBD2 (5 bases). This CDR3 comprises 14 residues. Trimming left V 7 bases short and J 2 bases short, with 13 bases between. The CDR3 coding sequence is TGTGCCAGCACTATGGAGGTTCCCACAGATACGCAGTATTTT. It is translated as CASTMEVPTDTQYF.

This clonotype was seen more than once but under ten times. The rearrangement links TRBV4-3 to TRBJ1-1; TRBD1 aligns across 9 bases. With 5 bases clipped from V and 6 bases from J, the junction kept 7 bases outside the gene matches. CDR1 is LGHNA and CDR2 is YSLEER in the germline V gene. The CDR3 has 14 residues. In DNA, the CDR3 is TGCGCCAGCAGCTCGGTACAGGGGGCCGCTGAAGCTTTCTTT. Residues: CASSSVQGAAEAFF.

The V call is TRBV18, the J call TRBJ2-3; D not resolved. There are 15 residues in the CDR3. V was cut by 3 bases and J by 5 bases, with 15 bases left in between. The germline V gene has CDR1 KGHSH and CDR2 LQKENI. DNA for the CDR3: TGTGCCAGCTCACCCCCTAGAGAGGCCGGAGATACGCAGTATTTT. Translating it yields CASSPPREAGDTQYF.

The genes are TRBV29-1 and TRBJ2-7, with D unresolved. Per the germline V gene, CDR1 is SQVTM and CDR2 is ANQGSEA. This CDR3 spans 14 amino acids. V was clipped by 5 bases and J by 6 bases, with 20 bases between them. The CDR3 loop reads CSVTDPSASTEQYF. CDR3 nucleotide sequence: TGCAGCGTTACAGATCCCTCCGCCTCCACCGAGCAGTACTTC.

The chain links TRBV6-1 to TRBJ1-4; D may be TRBD1 (5 bases). The CDR3 has 13 residues. Germline V gives CDR1 MNHNS, CDR2 SASEGT. V was shortened by 6 bases and J by 7 bases, with 12 bases between the two germline ends. CDR3: CASRGRVAEKLFF. The CDR3 bases are TGTGCCAGCAGGGGCAGGGTAGCTGAAAAACTGTTTTTT.

V usage is TRBV3-1 and J usage is TRBJ2-2, with D possibly being TRBD2 (5 bases). Trimming pared 1 base from V and 6 bases from J, leaving 12 bases between. The germline V gene has CDR1 LGHDT and CDR2 YNNKEL (reference sequence). This CDR3 has 15 amino acids. DNA for the CDR3: TGTGCCAGCAGCCAAGTGAGCGGCCCGGCCGGGGAGCTGTTTTTT. Translating it yields CASSQVSGPAGELFF.

The sample holds a few counts of this clonotype. The chain links TRBV5-6 to TRBJ2-5; 9 bases agree with TRBD1. V lost 5 bases and J lost 7; bases outside the gene matches: 15. CDR1 SGHDT and CDR2 YYEEEE come from the germline V gene. The CDR3 consists of 16 residues. The CDR3 DNA sequence: TGTGCCAGCAGGGGGGACAGGGAAATCCAAGAGTCGACCCAGTACTTC. This sequence encodes CASRGDREIQESTQYF.

This clonotype was counted ten times or more. The chain carries TRBV29-1 and TRBJ2-1; 7 bases fit TRBD2. Germline V gene lookup returns CDR1 SQVTM and CDR2 ANQGSEA. The CDR3 loop spans 13 amino acids. V trimming: 4 bases; J trimming: 7 bases; junction bases outside the gene matches: 7. DNA for the CDR3: TGCAGCGTTGGGGGGAGGGCCAAGAATGAGCAGTTCTTC. Protein product: CSVGGRAKNEQFF.

This clonotype was detected only a few times. The chain is built from TRBV12-3 or TRBV12-4 and TRBJ2-7; no reliable D call. V was pared by 5 bases and J by 3 bases, with 11 bases between. This CDR3 comprises 13 residues. CDR3 coding DNA: TGTGCCAGCAGTAAAGACAAGTACTACGAGCAGTACTTC. Residues: CASSKDKYYEQYF.

With regard to this clonotype: The junction does not match germline at one end; this may be a read error. V usage is TRBV5-6 and J usage is TRBJ1-3; the match to TRBD1 covers 10 bases. Germline CDR1 is SGHDT and CDR2 is YYEEEE. The CDR3 loop spans 16 amino acids. CDR3 loop: CASGLGTGVGGNTIYF. CDR3 in DNA: TGTGCCAGCGGCTTGGGGACAGGGGTCGGTGGAAACACCATATATTTT. Looking up the rest from reference TRBV5-6 and TRBJ1-3 gives the full variable domain: DAGVTQSPTHLIKTRGQQVTLRCSPKSGHDTVSWYQQALGQGPQFIFQYYEEEERQRGNFPDRFSGHQFPNYSSELNVNALLLGDSALYLCASGLGTGVGGNTIYFGEGSWLTVV.

This clonotype has at least ten counts. This chain links TRBV28 with TRBJ2-2; D remains ambiguous. V was shortened by 3 bases and J by 2 bases, with 7 bases between the two germline ends. This CDR3 has 14 residues. CDR1 is MDHEN and CDR2 is SYDVKM in the germline V gene. This CDR3 is CASSFLGNTGELFF. DNA of the CDR3: TGTGCCAGCAGTTTTCTGGGAAACACCGGGGAGCTGTTTTTT.

The table lists this clonotype with a count of one. The chain joins TRBV20-1 to TRBJ1-1, with D perhaps matching TRBD1 (6 bases). Germline loops: CDR1 DFQATT, CDR2 SNEGSKA (reference sequence). Trimming removed 6 bases from V and 2 bases from J, with 13 bases in between. This CDR3 contains 13 residues. CDR3 amino acids: CSAAGVPNTEAFF. CDR3 nucleotides: TGCAGTGCAGCAGGGGTGCCCAACACTGAAGCTTTCTTT.

This chain uses TRBV6-2 or TRBV6-3 with TRBJ2-7; 10 nucleotides line up with TRBD1. Losses at the gene ends were 4 bases for V and 6 bases for J; bases not matched to a gene: 9. Germline CDR1 MNHEY, CDR2 SVGEGT. This CDR3 comprises 15 residues. This CDR3 is CASSSSTGQGVEQYF. CDR3 nucleotides: TGTGCCAGCAGTTCATCGACCGGACAGGGGGTCGAGCAGTACTTC.

V and J are TRBV28 and TRBJ1-1; the D gene is possibly TRBD1 (5 bases). The CDR3 contains 14 residues. Germline V gives CDR1 MDHEN, CDR2 SYDVKM. The germline V and J ends were trimmed by 1 base and 3 bases, with 9 bases remaining between them. The CDR3 sequence is CASSLYVGDTEAFF. CDR3 sequence (DNA): TGTGCCAGCAGTTTATATGTGGGGGACACTGAAGCTTTCTTT.

The V call is TRBV18, the J call TRBJ2-1; 14 positions agree with TRBD2. Germline loops: CDR1 KGHSH, CDR2 LQKENI. The CDR3 extends over 17 amino acids. Trimming cost V 0 bases and J 4 bases; bases outside gene matches: 2. The chain's CDR3 is CASSPPTSGRGYNEQFF. The CDR3 DNA sequence: TGTGCCAGCTCACCACCGACTAGCGGGAGGGGGTACAATGAGCAGTTCTTC. The whole variable domain, remainder taken from reference TRBV18 and TRBJ2-1, is NAGVMQNPRHLVRRRGQEARLRCSPMKGHSHVYWYRQLPEEGLKFMVYLQKENIIDESGMPKERFSAEFPKEGPSILRIQQVVRGDSAAYFCASSPPTSGRGYNEQFFGPGTRLTVL.

There are many counts of this clonotype. J is TRBJ1-5 and V is TRBV7-2; 8 bases match TRBD1. The CDR3 covers 15 residues. V shed 5 bases and J 7 bases; nucleotides not matched to a gene: 10. Per the germline V gene, CDR1 is SGHTA and CDR2 is FQGNSA. This chain's CDR3 is CASSRGQGKGQPQHF. CDR3 bases: TGTGCCAGCAGCCGTGGACAGGGCAAGGGACAGCCCCAGCATTTT.